Listed below are T cell receptor beta chains from one sample, sequenced in a study of T cells in Graves' hyperthyroidism and ophthalmopathy. Using its own MiXCR run on the multiplex PCR reads, TCRdb lists one record per CDR3 protein. The repertoire consists of around 620,000 distinct CDR3 sequences, with 11% to 15% occurring once and the leading ten covering about 6.6%. Sequenced input: blood. These receptor sequences come from a woman younger than 30 with Graves' ophthalmopathy. The CDR3 runs from the conserved cysteine through the conserved F or W.

v_gene: TRBV5-1; j_gene: TRBJ1-2; CDR3aa: CASSLGAGADYGYTF
v_gene: TRBV20-1; j_gene: TRBJ2-5; CDR3aa: CSAGMALAPQETQYF
v_gene: TRBV30; j_gene: TRBJ2-7; CDR3aa: CAWSVRHEEQYF
v_gene: TRBV6-1; j_gene: TRBJ2-7; CDR3aa: CASSRTESYEQYF
v_gene: TRBV12-3/TRBV12-4; j_gene: TRBJ1-3; CDR3aa: CASSLDGSARLGNTIYF
v_gene: TRBV10-3; j_gene: TRBJ2-5; CDR3aa: CAISAGTSGETQYF
v_gene: TRBV3-1; j_gene: TRBJ2-7; CDR3aa: CASSQTWTGGEQYF
v_gene: TRBV28; j_gene: TRBJ1-2; CDR3aa: CASRTAAGTGGSGYTF
v_gene: TRBV7-2; j_gene: TRBJ2-7; CDR3aa: CASSTQRESEQYF
v_gene: TRBV10-3; j_gene: TRBJ1-6; CDR3aa: CAISESTENNSPLHF
v_gene: TRBV6-1; j_gene: TRBJ1-5; CDR3aa: CASSRGTGVSQPQHF
v_gene: TRBV9; j_gene: TRBJ2-1; CDR3aa: CASGVAGAAYNEQFF
v_gene: TRBV6-1; j_gene: TRBJ1-4; CDR3aa: CASSEQNNEKLFF
v_gene: TRBV3-1; j_gene: TRBJ1-2; CDR3aa: CASSQAGQGRGYTF
v_gene: TRBV28; j_gene: TRBJ2-1; CDR3aa: CASRAPVVRMYNEQFF
v_gene: TRBV2; j_gene: TRBJ1-5; CDR3aa: CASSGRPNTSPQHF
v_gene: TRBV19; j_gene: TRBJ2-1; CDR3aa: CASRRLAGPSSYNEQFF
v_gene: TRBV7-9; j_gene: TRBJ2-7; CDR3aa: CASSVGAEQYF
v_gene: TRBV5-5; j_gene: TRBJ2-5; CDR3aa: CASSPRGQQETQYF
v_gene: TRBV29-1; j_gene: TRBJ2-3; CDR3aa: CSVDNSGTDTQYF
v_gene: TRBV4-2; j_gene: TRBJ1-1; CDR3aa: CASSQDLRQGDEAFF
v_gene: TRBV28; j_gene: TRBJ1-1; CDR3aa: CASRIQGQAFF
v_gene: TRBV29-1; j_gene: TRBJ2-7; CDR3aa: CSVATGSSYEQYF
v_gene: TRBV19; j_gene: TRBJ2-3; CDR3aa: CASSTRDRVPDTQYF
v_gene: TRBV7-2; j_gene: TRBJ1-1; CDR3aa: CASSLNGDRFTEAFF
v_gene: TRBV19; j_gene: TRBJ2-6; CDR3aa: CASSPKRDSHSGANVLTF
v_gene: TRBV18; j_gene: TRBJ1-2; CDR3aa: CASSRGTVMEGYTF
v_gene: TRBV2; j_gene: TRBJ1-5; CDR3aa: CASSDRDSDQPQHF
v_gene: TRBV19; j_gene: TRBJ2-7; CDR3aa: CASSIALVGGLYHEQYF
v_gene: TRBV20-1; j_gene: TRBJ1-5; CDR3aa: CSAMTGTSNQPQHF
v_gene: TRBV6-1; j_gene: TRBJ1-1; CDR3aa: CASSWRGQLNTEAFF
v_gene: TRBV20-1; j_gene: TRBJ2-5; CDR3aa: CSASLASGREETQYF
v_gene: TRBV19; j_gene: TRBJ1-1; CDR3aa: CASSPLTWNTEAFF
v_gene: TRBV15; j_gene: TRBJ1-5; CDR3aa: CATTGTGESYGQPQHF
v_gene: TRBV2; j_gene: TRBJ2-5; CDR3aa: CASSEGTGGVETQYF
v_gene: TRBV29-1; j_gene: TRBJ1-1; CDR3aa: CSGGRTHTEAFF
v_gene: TRBV28; j_gene: -; CDR3aa: CASSPGLAGNNEQYF
v_gene: TRBV5-1; j_gene: TRBJ1-4; CDR3aa: CASSPDTGTANEKLFF
v_gene: TRBV7-9; j_gene: TRBJ1-1; CDR3aa: CASSLGRLGNTEAFF
v_gene: TRBV9; j_gene: TRBJ2-1; CDR3aa: CASSASLNAYNEQFF
v_gene: TRBV7-9; j_gene: TRBJ2-2; CDR3aa: CATPRLRANTGELFF
v_gene: TRBV9; j_gene: TRBJ2-4; CDR3aa: CASSVDAKNIQYF
v_gene: TRBV6-1; j_gene: TRBJ2-5; CDR3aa: CASSPQGQLQETQYF
v_gene: TRBV7-9; j_gene: TRBJ2-1; CDR3aa: CASSPIGLAPDNEQFF